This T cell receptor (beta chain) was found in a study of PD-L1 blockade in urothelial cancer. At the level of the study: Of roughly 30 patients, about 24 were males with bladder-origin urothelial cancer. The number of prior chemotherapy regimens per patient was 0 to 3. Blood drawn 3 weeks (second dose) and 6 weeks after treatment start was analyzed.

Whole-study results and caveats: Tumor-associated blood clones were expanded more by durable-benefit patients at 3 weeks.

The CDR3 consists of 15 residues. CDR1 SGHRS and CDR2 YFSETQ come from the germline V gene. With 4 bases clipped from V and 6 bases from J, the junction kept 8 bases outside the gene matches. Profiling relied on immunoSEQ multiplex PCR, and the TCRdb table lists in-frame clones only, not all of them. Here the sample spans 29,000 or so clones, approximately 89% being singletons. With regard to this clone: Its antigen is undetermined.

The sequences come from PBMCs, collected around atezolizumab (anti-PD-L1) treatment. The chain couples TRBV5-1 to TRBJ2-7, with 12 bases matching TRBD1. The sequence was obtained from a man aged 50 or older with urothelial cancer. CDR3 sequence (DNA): TGCGCCAGCAGCGGGGGACAGGGGGCGCCCATCGAGCAGTACTTC. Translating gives CASSGGQGAPIEQYF.